The next 29 T cell receptor beta chains were all read from a single sample in a study of OX40 agonist ivuxolimab in advanced cancers. Sequencing used immunoSEQ multiplex PCR; TCRdb keeps in-frame clones, though not all of them. In the table there are approximately 49,000 clones, 85% of which are singletons. The sequencing here drew on CD4+ or CD8+ T cells sorted from blood, taken in a trial of the OX40 agonist ivuxolimab. These receptors came from an adult with an advanced solid tumor such as melanoma, head and neck, liver or kidney cancer.

This chain uses TRBV9 with TRBJ2-1, with no clear D. Germline V gene lookup returns CDR1 SGDLS and CDR2 YYNGEE. The CDR3 loop spans 14 amino acids. Trimming left V 1 base short and J 5 bases short, with 10 bases between. CDR3 loop: CASSVYAPDNEQFF. CDR3 in DNA: TGTGCCAGCAGCGTATATGCGCCGGACAATGAGCAGTTCTTC.

The gene calls are TRBV4-3 and TRBJ1-2; the D is unclear. CDR1 and CDR2 from the germline V gene are LGHNA and YSLEER. The V gene lost 0 bases and the J gene lost 4 bases, with 6 bases spanning the gap. The CDR3 is 13 residues long. CDR3 sequence reads: CASSQDRGYGYTF. In nucleotides, the CDR3 is TGCGCCAGCAGCCAAGATCGGGGCTATGGCTACACCTTC.

This chain links TRBV5-5 with TRBJ1-1; D call uncertain. Trimming cost V 4 bases and J 0 bases, with 16 bases left between them. The CDR3 contains 16 residues. Germline CDR1 reads SGHKS; CDR2 reads YYEKEE (reference sequence). In DNA, the CDR3 is TGTGCCAGCAGCATTGAACCAGACCCAATGAACACTGAAGCTTTCTTT. Its protein product is CASSIEPDPMNTEAFF. The complete variable domain, with remaining parts taken from reference TRBV5-5 and TRBJ1-1, reads DAGVTQSPTHLIKTRGQQVTLRCSPISGHKSVSWYQQVLGQGPQFIFQYYEKEERGRGNFPDRFSARQFPNYSSELNVNALLLGDSALYLCASSIEPDPMNTEAFFGQGTRLTVV.

The genes are TRBV10-2 and TRBJ1-5; possibly TRBD1 for D (5 bases). Trimming removed 4 bases from V and 1 base from J, with 11 bases in between. The germline V gene encodes CDR1 WSHSY and CDR2 SAAADI. The CDR3 is made up of 15 amino acids. Here the CDR3 reads CASSALGGSNQPQHF. The CDR3 DNA is TGCGCCAGCAGTGCCCTCGGGGGAAGCAATCAGCCCCAGCATTTT.

The chain carries TRBV5-3 and TRBJ1-2, with a possible D match to TRBD1 (6 bases). TRBV5-3 carries the ORF label, with uncertain function. The CDR3 runs to 16 residues. V was clipped by 3 bases and J by 6 bases, with 21 bases between them. CDR3 DNA sequence: TGTGCCAGAAGCTCCCCCGGGGGGGGCGCGGGCCATGGCTACACCTTC. This sequence encodes CARSSPGGGAGHGYTF.

The chain links TRBV25-1 to TRBJ1-5; D unclear. The V and J ends lost 5 bases and 10 bases respectively, with 15 bases between them. Per germline, CDR1 MGHDK and CDR2 SYGVNS. The CDR3 has 13 amino acids. The CDR3 coding sequence is TGTGCCAGCAGTTACGGGAACTCAGATCCCCAGCATTTT. It yields the protein CASSYGNSDPQHF.

The genes are TRBV5-5 and TRBJ1-6; 12 bases are a match to TRBD1. Germline CDR1 and CDR2: SGHKS and YYEKEE (reference sequence). V lost 4 bases and J lost 10; bases outside the gene matches: 9. The CDR3 contains 16 residues. The CDR3 sequence: CASSGTGQGAGSPLHF. CDR3 DNA sequence: TGTGCCAGCAGCGGGACGGGACAGGGGGCAGGATCACCCCTCCACTTT.

The chain carries TRBV6-1 and TRBJ2-1; D is uncertain. Germline lookup yields CDR1 MNHNS and CDR2 SASEGT. V dropped 6 bases and J dropped 7 bases, with 16 bases sitting between them. The CDR3 runs to 14 residues. CDR3 sequence reads: CASRPDAVPNEQFF. The CDR3, as DNA: TGTGCCAGCAGGCCCGACGCCGTACCAAATGAGCAGTTCTTC.

The chain couples TRBV5-6 to TRBJ2-5; D is unclear. CDR1 is SGHDT, CDR2 YYEEEE, per germline. Between the trimmed V and J ends, which lost 1 base and 1 base, there was a span of 5 bases. The CDR3 loop spans 13 amino acids. Here the CDR3 DNA reads TGTGCCAGCAGCTTGACAGCCCAAGAGACCCAGTACTTC. It is translated as CASSLTAQETQYF.

The chain combines TRBV7-6 with TRBJ2-1; 13 bases line up with TRBD2. V gave up 5 bases and J gave up 7 bases; unmatched junction bases: 8. The CDR3 has 16 amino acids. Germline CDR1 is SGHVS and CDR2 is FNYEAQ. CDR3 coding DNA: TGTGCCAGCAGCCCGCCCACTAGCGGGGGGGCTAATGAGCAGTTCTTC. Translating gives CASSPPTSGGANEQFF.

The chain combines TRBV11-3 with TRBJ1-1; weak D call: TRBD1 (6 bases). CDR3 length equals 14 residues. V was cut by 4 bases and J by 6 bases, with 15 bases left in between. Per germline, CDR1 SGHNT and CDR2 YENEEA. CDR3 sequence (DNA): TGTGCCAGCAGCTCCAGGGGCCCCGGTTCTGAAGCTTTCTTT. Translation gives CASSSRGPGSEAFF. Full variable domain (missing parts from reference TRBV11-3 and TRBJ1-1): EAGVVQSPRYKIIEKKQPVAFWCNPISGHNTLYWYLQNLGQGPELLIRYENEEAVDDSQLPKDRFSAERLKGVDSTLKIQPAELGDSAVYLCASSSRGPGSEAFFGQGTRLTVV.

The chain recombines TRBV4-3 with TRBJ2-7; 10 bases line up with TRBD2. The CDR3 has 16 residues. The germline CDR1 and CDR2 sequences are LGHNA and YSLEER. With 1 base clipped from V and 4 bases from J, the junction kept 7 bases outside the gene matches. In DNA, the CDR3 is TGCGCCAGCAGCCAAGGACGTAGCGGGGGGCCTTACGAGCAGTACGTC. Protein product: CASSQGRSGGPYEQYV.

This chain uses TRBV5-5 with TRBJ1-1; D is unclear. V shed 0 bases and J shed 6 bases, with 6 bases lying between them. CDR1 and CDR2 from the germline V gene are SGHKS and YYEKEE (reference sequence). This CDR3 contains 12 residues. The CDR3 loop reads CASSLGNPEAFF. The CDR3 nucleotides are TGTGCCAGCAGCTTGGGGAATCCTGAAGCTTTCTTT.

This chain connects TRBV13 to TRBJ1-1, with D unclear. V was shortened by 6 bases and J by 4 bases, with 9 bases between the two germline ends. The V gene's germline CDR1 is PRHDT and CDR2 FYEKMQ (reference sequence). CDR3 length: 12 amino acids. CDR3 amino acids: CASRESGTEAFF. Here the CDR3 DNA reads TGTGCCAGCAGGGAGAGTGGCACTGAAGCTTTCTTT.

CDR3 loop: CASSLGGNTGELFF. The CDR3 region has the DNA TGTGCCAGCAGCTTGGGTGGGAACACCGGGGAGCTGTTTTTT. The chain has TRBV5-4 and TRBJ2-2; D unclear. The CDR3 totals 14 residues. The V gene's germline CDR1 is SGHNT and CDR2 YYREEE (reference sequence). The ends were cut back, 0 bases at V and 1 base at J, with 4 bases in the middle.

The V call is TRBV4-1, the J call TRBJ2-7, with unresolved D. The CDR3 runs 15 residues. Germline V gives CDR1 MGHRA, CDR2 YSYEKL. Deletions cut 1 base from V and 3 bases from J, with 13 bases between. The CDR3 nucleotides read TGCGCCAGCAGCCAAGTAGGTGGTTCAAGCTACGAGCAGTACTTC. Translation: CASSQVGGSSYEQYF.

This clone came up a few times. The rearrangement links TRBV5-3 to TRBJ1-2; D is undetermined. TRBV5-3 is treated as an ORF (open reading frame) with a function not yet certain. This CDR3 has 15 amino acids. V was clipped by 5 bases and J by 3 bases, with 17 bases between them. CDR3 region: CARSNISDGYYGYTF. The CDR3 DNA sequence: TGTGCCAGAAGTAACATTTCCGACGGTTACTATGGCTACACCTTC.

The chain links TRBV7-9 to TRBJ1-2; TRBD1 agrees at 7 bases. With 5 bases clipped from V and 3 bases from J, the junction kept 3 bases outside the gene matches. The CDR3 is 13 amino acids. Germline CDR1 SEHNR, CDR2 FQNEAQ (reference sequence). Written as DNA, the CDR3 is TGTGCCAGCAGCGCCGGGACAGACTATGGCTACACCTTC. Protein product: CASSAGTDYGYTF.

This clone was detected only a few times. The chain recombines TRBV7-9 with TRBJ2-3, with D possibly being TRBD1 (6 bases). The CDR3 sequence is 15 residues long. The V end was cut by 5 bases, the J end by 5 bases, with 17 bases between. Germline values: CDR1 SEHNR, CDR2 FQNEAQ (reference sequence). The DNA of the CDR3 is TGTGCCAGCAGCGCACAGGGTGTTACACTAGATACGCAGTATTTT. Its translation: CASSAQGVTLDTQYF.

This rearrangement joins TRBV7-9 to TRBJ1-2; 7 nucleotides line up with TRBD1. Trimming at V came to 5 bases and at J to 5 bases, leaving 5 bases not matched to a gene. The CDR3 covers 13 residues. The germline CDR1 and CDR2 sequences are SEHNR and FQNEAQ (reference sequence). The CDR3 sequence: CASSVGTAYGYTF. CDR3 coding DNA: TGTGCCAGCAGCGTCGGGACAGCTTATGGCTACACCTTC. Variable domain in full (rest from reference TRBV7-9 and TRBJ1-2): DTGVSQNPRHKITKRGQNVTFRCDPISEHNRLYWYRQTLGQGPEFLTYFQNEAQLEKSRLLSDRFSAERPKGSFSTLEIQRTEQGDSAMYLCASSVGTAYGYTFGSGTRLTVV.

The J gene is TRBJ1-1, the V gene TRBV19; D remains unclear. V was clipped by 1 base and J by 1 base, with 7 bases between them. CDR1 and CDR2 from the germline V gene are LNHDA and SQIVND (reference sequence). This CDR3 comprises 14 residues. For the CDR3, the DNA is TGTGCCAGTAGTATAGTTAGACAGAACACTGAAGCTTTCTTT. This translates into CASSIVRQNTEAFF.

This rearrangement joins TRBV4-2 to TRBJ1-6; 7 bases agree with TRBD1. Trimming cost V 5 bases and J 7 bases; bases outside gene matches: 8. Germline CDR1 is LGHNA and CDR2 is YNFKEQ. The CDR3 covers 15 residues. CDR3 sequence reads: CASSEPGQTNSPLHF. The CDR3 DNA reads as TGTGCCAGCAGCGAGCCGGGACAGACAAATTCACCCCTCCACTTT.

The chain has TRBV4-3 and TRBJ1-5; 8 positions agree with TRBD1. Trimming removed 0 bases from V and 3 bases from J; junction bases left unmatched: 4. Germline CDR1 and CDR2: LGHNA and YSLEER. The CDR3 covers 16 residues. CDR3 nucleotides: TGCGCCAGCAGCCAAGATCTGGGACAGGTCAATCAGCCCCAGCATTTT. It translates to CASSQDLGQVNQPQHF.

The genes are TRBV7-6 and TRBJ2-1, with 9 bases lining up with TRBD1. The CDR3 loop spans 18 amino acids. J was trimmed by 3 bases and V by 5 bases; bases with no gene match: 14. CDR1 and CDR2 (germline): SGHVS, FNYEAQ. CDR3 protein: CASSLLGDREGYYNEQFF. CDR3 in DNA: TGTGCCAGCAGCCTCTTGGGGGACAGGGAAGGGTACTACAATGAGCAGTTCTTC.

V and J are TRBV2 and TRBJ2-1, with a weak D call TRBD1 (5 bases). The CDR3 length is 15 residues. V gave up 3 bases and J gave up 9 bases, with 18 bases separating them. Germline CDR1 reads SNHLY; CDR2 reads FYNNEI. For the CDR3, the DNA is TGTGCCAGCAGTGATTCGGTAACAGGAAGATCTGAGCAGTTCTTC. It specifies CASSDSVTGRSEQFF.

The chain has TRBV2 and TRBJ2-7, with a possible D match to TRBD1 (6 bases). Germline V CDR1 and CDR2: SNHLY, FYNNEI. Trimming shortened V by 5 bases and J by 0 bases, and 14 bases separated the two germline ends. This CDR3 has 15 residues. Here the CDR3 reads CASSLTGQFSYEQYV. The CDR3 DNA follows: TGTGCCAGCAGTCTTACAGGGCAATTCTCCTACGAGCAGTACGTC.

The chain carries TRBV4-2 and TRBJ1-6; weak D call: TRBD1 (6 bases). Per the germline V gene, CDR1 is LGHNA and CDR2 is YNFKEQ. This CDR3 contains 15 residues. Trimming pared 0 bases from V and 9 bases from J, leaving 12 bases between. CDR3 loop: CASSQEKGVSSPLHF. CDR3 coding DNA: TGTGCCAGCAGCCAAGAGAAGGGGGTGAGTTCACCCCTCCACTTT.

The count of this clone is one. The chain carries TRBV15 and TRBJ2-3, with a tentative D call TRBD1 (6 bases). V lost 3 bases and J 2 bases, leaving 9 bases between the germline ends. Germline V gives CDR1 LNHNV, CDR2 YYDKDF (reference sequence). The CDR3 extends over 14 amino acids. CDR3 in amino acids: CATSRGATTDTQYF. The CDR3 nucleotides read TGTGCCACCAGCAGGGGGGCCACCACAGATACGCAGTATTTT.

The chain joins TRBV9 to TRBJ2-5; 11 nucleotides match TRBD1. CDR1 is SGDLS, CDR2 YYNGEE, per germline. Losses at the gene ends were 3 bases for V and 5 bases for J; bases not matched to a gene: 9. This CDR3 is built from 16 residues. Here the CDR3 reads CASSGPRDRGSETQYF. In nucleotides, the CDR3 is TGTGCCAGCAGCGGACCCCGGGACAGGGGGTCCGAGACCCAGTACTTC.